The 19 T cell receptor beta chains in this list originate from one sample, sequenced in a study of blood T cell repertoires in COVID-19 (dated by TCRdb to the early 2020s). Preparation of the library involved the immunoSEQ multiplex PCR assay. TCRdb retrieved this table from immuneACCESS and kept in-frame rearrangements only. Not all clones are present; in checked studies, unresolved V genes account for under half, and no reason is known for the remainder. This sample is represented by 300,000 to 400,000 clones; roughly 90% of them were singletons. The ten largest clones add up to about 6.7% of the sample. Material: peripheral blood. The receptors were gathered from an older woman with COVID-19, enrolled during active disease.

The rearrangement uses TRBV7-2 and TRBJ2-5, with a tentative D call TRBD2 (6 bases). V was clipped by 5 bases and J by 0 bases, with 16 bases between them. Per germline, CDR1 SGHTA and CDR2 FQGNSA. CDR3 length: 16 residues. CDR3 in amino acids: CASSPPGGRHQETQYF. CDR3 DNA sequence: TGTGCCAGCAGCCCCCCCGGGGGACGACACCAAGAGACCCAGTACTTC.

The gene calls are TRBV4-3 and TRBJ1-5; 7 bases match TRBD1. V shed 0 bases, J shed 5 bases, and the junction held 4 bases outside the gene matches. The CDR3 is made up of 15 amino acids. Germline CDR1 reads LGHNA; CDR2 reads YSLEER. Written as DNA, the CDR3 is TGCGCCAGCAGCCAAGATCTAGGGGGCGATCAGCCCCAGCATTTT. As protein: CASSQDLGGDQPQHF.

The genes are TRBV2 and TRBJ1-6; weak D call: TRBD1 (6 bases). Trimming pared 5 bases from V and 7 bases from J, leaving 15 bases between. The V gene's germline CDR1 is SNHLY and CDR2 FYNNEI. The CDR3 covers 15 residues. Here the CDR3 reads CASSKEGDSNSPLHF. CDR3 in DNA: TGTGCCAGCAGTAAAGAGGGGGATTCCAATTCACCCCTCCACTTT.

V gene TRBV30 combines with J gene TRBJ2-1; 12 nucleotides agree with TRBD1. V dropped 2 bases and J dropped 8; count of bases not matched to a gene: 4. Germline-derived CDR1 and CDR2 are GTSNPN and SVGIG (reference sequence). The CDR3 has 14 residues. For the CDR3, the DNA is TGTGCCTGGAGTCCGGGACAGGGGGCCTATGAGCAGTTCTTC. Amino acids: CAWSPGQGAYEQFF.

This clone was seen only a few times. The chain links TRBV28 to TRBJ1-1, with TRBD1 matching 8 bases. CDR1 is MDHEN and CDR2 is SYDVKM in the germline V gene. Unmatched junction bases numbered 6, after V lost 8 bases and J lost 7 bases. This CDR3 is built from 12 residues. CDR3 DNA sequence: TGTGCCAGCTGGCAGGGGGCAGGTGAAGCTTTCTTT. Protein sequence: CASWQGAGEAFF.

The CDR3 nucleotides are TGTGCCAGCAGCCCCGGGTGGGGGCCGCAAGAGACCCAGTACTTC. It is translated as CASSPGWGPQETQYF. This sequence joins TRBV7-3 and TRBJ2-5, with a tentative D call TRBD1 (6 bases). Germline loops: CDR1 SGHTA, CDR2 FQGTGA. V was trimmed by 5 bases and J by 2 bases, leaving 15 bases between them. The CDR3 is 15 amino acids. Full variable domain (outside the CDR3, taken from reference TRBV7-3 and TRBJ2-5): GAGVSQTPSNKVTEKGKYVELRCDPISGHTALYWYRQSLGQGPEFLIYFQGTGAADDSGLPNDRFFAVRPEGSVSTLKIQRTERGDSAVYLCASSPGWGPQETQYFGPGTRLLVL.

The J gene is TRBJ1-1, the V gene TRBV2; D unresolved. The CDR3 has 11 amino acids. Germline lookup yields CDR1 SNHLY and CDR2 FYNNEI. V was clipped by 2 bases and J by 8 bases, with 6 bases between them. CDR3 sequence (DNA): TGTGCCAGCAGTGAACCCACAGAAGCTTTCTTT. Protein sequence: CASSEPTEAFF.

The rearrangement joins TRBV27 to TRBJ2-7; the D gene is possibly TRBD1 (6 bases). This CDR3 is built from 17 residues. From germline, CDR1 is MNHEY and CDR2 SMNVEV (reference sequence). As DNA, the CDR3 is TGTGAACCTTGCCAGCGAAGGGGAATGGACAGTTCCTACGAGCAGTACTTC. This translates into CEPCQRRGMDSSYEQYF.

This clone appeared a single time. This chain links TRBV4-3 with TRBJ2-7, with a tentative D call TRBD2 (5 bases). The V end was cut by 2 bases, the J end by 5 bases, with 10 bases between. There are 13 residues in the CDR3. The germline V gene encodes CDR1 LGHNA and CDR2 YSLEER. CDR3 sequence (DNA): TGCGCCAGCAGCCAATCTCTCGGGGACGAGCAGTACTTC. It encodes CASSQSLGDEQYF.

This sequence joins TRBV18 and TRBJ2-7; 7 nucleotides line up with TRBD1. The germline gives CDR1 KGHSH, CDR2 LQKENI. The CDR3 loop spans 13 amino acids. Losses at the gene ends were 4 bases for V and 0 bases for J; bases not matched to a gene: 0. Here the CDR3 reads CASSQGASYEQYF. DNA for the CDR3: TGTGCCAGCTCACAGGGGGCCTCCTACGAGCAGTACTTC.

On this clone itself: No DNA is shown, since the ends of the CDR3 on it are uncertain; the CDR3 is the one TCRdb lists. The V call is TRBV21-1, the J call TRBJ1-3; no check of the table's D call, TRBD1, against the DNA was made. TRBV21-1 is shown as a pseudogene. Termini included, the CDR3 measures 17 amino acids. CDR3 region: CASSKGVRVGPGNTIYF.

The chain combines TRBV18 with TRBJ2-3; 11 bases are a match to TRBD2. J lost 5 bases, V lost 6 bases, and 10 bases had no gene match. Germline CDR1 is KGHSH and CDR2 is LQKENI. The length of the CDR3 is 16 residues. CDR3 DNA: TGTGCCAGCTCGCTGATTAGCGGGGGGGCCGGAGATACGCAGTATTTT. Its protein is CASSLISGGAGDTQYF.

The chain has TRBV29-1 and TRBJ1-1, with D unclear. This CDR3 region has 13 residues. The V gene lost 4 bases and the J gene lost 0 bases, with 9 bases spanning the gap. Germline CDR1 SQVTM, CDR2 ANQGSEA. CDR3 residues: CSVVRQMNTEAFF. In nucleotides, the CDR3 is TGCAGCGTTGTGAGACAAATGAACACTGAAGCTTTCTTT.

The rearrangement uses TRBV6-5 and TRBJ1-2; D is uncertain. CDR3 length: 12 residues. Germline V gives CDR1 MNHEY, CDR2 SVGAGI. Between the trimmed V and J ends, which lost 4 bases and 6 bases, there was a span of 9 bases. The CDR3 protein is CASSFDGDGYTF. The CDR3 DNA is TGTGCCAGCAGTTTTGACGGGGATGGCTACACCTTC.

The chain uses TRBV30 and TRBJ1-2; D is undetermined. The germline CDR1 and CDR2 sequences are GTSNPN and SVGIG (reference sequence). Trimming took off 3 bases at V and 0 bases at J, with 8 bases between the two ends. The CDR3 loop spans 13 amino acids. In nucleotides, the CDR3 is TGTGCCTGGAGCCAAGTAGCTAACTATGGCTACACCTTC. Protein sequence: CAWSQVANYGYTF.

The V gene is TRBV2, the J gene TRBJ2-4; tentative D call: TRBD2 (7 bases). Germline values: CDR1 SNHLY, CDR2 FYNNEI. The CDR3 totals 17 residues. Deletions cut 5 bases from V and 2 bases from J, with 19 bases between. Here the CDR3 reads CASSYLGGGASKNIQYF. CDR3 coding DNA: TGTGCCAGCAGTTACCTCGGAGGGGGGGCCTCCAAAAACATTCAGTACTTC.

The V gene is TRBV10-3, the J gene TRBJ2-7; maybe TRBD1 (6 bases). Per germline, CDR1 ENHRY and CDR2 SYGVKD. The CDR3 totals 12 residues. The V gene lost 5 bases and the J gene lost 2 bases, with 7 bases spanning the gap. The CDR3 here is CAISQGPYEQYF. In DNA, the CDR3 is TGTGCCATCAGTCAGGGGCCCTACGAGCAGTACTTC.

The rearrangement links TRBV6-4 to TRBJ2-6; D is undetermined. The CDR3 has 17 residues. The V and J ends lost 9 bases and 2 bases respectively, with 20 bases between them. Germline CDR1 reads MRHNA; CDR2 reads SNTAGT. CDR3 DNA: TGTGCCAGAGTTATCCGGTGCGAGAGCCCTGGGGCCAACGTCCTGACTTTC. It yields the protein CARVIRCESPGANVLTF.

V gene TRBV5-8 combines with J gene TRBJ1-2; TRBD1 matches 7 bases. V trimming: 2 bases; J trimming: 3 bases; junction bases outside the gene matches: 7. The CDR3 extends over 15 amino acids. Germline V lookup: CDR1 SGHTS, CDR2 YDEGEE. CDR3 sequence: CASSFQTGRYYGYTF. The CDR3 nucleotides read TGTGCCAGCAGCTTTCAGACAGGGAGATACTATGGCTACACCTTC.